This T cell receptor (beta chain) was captured in a study of T cell changes during pregnancy in multiple sclerosis. TCRdb keeps only in-frame clones here, not all; method: immunoSEQ multiplex PCR. The table has roughly 40,000 clones, more than 90% seen once. The CDR3 covers 15 residues. Trimming left V 4 bases short and J 5 bases short, with 17 bases between. CDR1 and CDR2 from the germline V gene are SGDLS and YYNGEE. This clone was seen once. The chain has TRBV9 and TRBJ2-3; D perhaps matches TRBD2 (6 bases). The sample here was CD8+ T cells from peripheral blood mononuclear cells, taken in the first trimester of pregnancy. The receptor was derived from a female donor with multiple sclerosis, enrolled in a pregnancy study. CDR3 coding DNA: TGTGCCAGCAGCTCACAGGATTGGGGGGAAGATACGCAGTATTTT. Translated: CASSSQDWGEDTQYF.